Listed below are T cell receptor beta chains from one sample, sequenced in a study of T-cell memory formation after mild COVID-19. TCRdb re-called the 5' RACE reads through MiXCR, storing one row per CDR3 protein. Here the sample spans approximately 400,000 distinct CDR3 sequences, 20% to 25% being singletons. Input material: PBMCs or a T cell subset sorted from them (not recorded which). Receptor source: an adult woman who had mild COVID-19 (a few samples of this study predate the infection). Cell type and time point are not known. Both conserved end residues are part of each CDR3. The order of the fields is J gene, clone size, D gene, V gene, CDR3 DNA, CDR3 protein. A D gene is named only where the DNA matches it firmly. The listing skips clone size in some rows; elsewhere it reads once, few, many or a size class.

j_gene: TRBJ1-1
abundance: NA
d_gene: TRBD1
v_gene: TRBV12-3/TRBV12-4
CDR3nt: TGTGCCAGCAGTCCCTATACAGGGGTAACTGAAGCTTTCTTT
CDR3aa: CASSPYTGVTEAFF

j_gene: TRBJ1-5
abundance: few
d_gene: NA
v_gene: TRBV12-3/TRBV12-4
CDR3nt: TGTGCCAGCAGTCCAAACACAGGGACTCAGCCCCAGCATTTT
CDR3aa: CASSPNTGTQPQHF

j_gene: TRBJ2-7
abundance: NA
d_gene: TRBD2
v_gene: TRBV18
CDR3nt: TGTGCCAGCTCACCAGGCCGGACTAGCGGGAGATACGAGCAGTACTTC
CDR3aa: CASSPGRTSGRYEQYF

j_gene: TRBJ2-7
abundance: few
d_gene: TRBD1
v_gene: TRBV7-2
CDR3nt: TGTGCCAGCAGCTTGACAGGGGACTCCTACGAGCAGTACTTC
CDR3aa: CASSLTGDSYEQYF

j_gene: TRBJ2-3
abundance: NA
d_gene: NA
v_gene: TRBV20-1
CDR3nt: TGCAGTGCCAGGGTACAGGGCCTGATTAGCACAGATACGCAGTATTTT
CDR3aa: CSARVQGLISTDTQYF

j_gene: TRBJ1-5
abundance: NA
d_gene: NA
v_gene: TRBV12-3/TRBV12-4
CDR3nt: TGTGCCAGCAGATCCGGACAGATGCTCAATCAGCCCCAGCATTTT
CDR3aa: CASRSGQMLNQPQHF

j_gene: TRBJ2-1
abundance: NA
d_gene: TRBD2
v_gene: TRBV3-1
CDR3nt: TGTGCCAGCAGCCAAGGGACTAGCGGGGGCAATGAGCAGTTCTTC
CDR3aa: CASSQGTSGGNEQFF

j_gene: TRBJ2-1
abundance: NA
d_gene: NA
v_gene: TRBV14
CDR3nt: TGTGCCAGCAGCCAAGATGTCTGGTCAGGGAACTCCTACAATGAGCAGTTCTTC
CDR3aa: CASSQDVWSGNSYNEQFF

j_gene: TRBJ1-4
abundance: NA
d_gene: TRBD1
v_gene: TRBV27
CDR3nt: TGTGCCAGCGGCAAGGGACAGATTAATGAAAAACTGTTTTTT
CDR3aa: CASGKGQINEKLFF

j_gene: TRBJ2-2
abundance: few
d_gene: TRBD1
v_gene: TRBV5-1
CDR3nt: TGCGCCAGCACAGGGACAGGGAACACCGGGGAGCTGTTTTTT
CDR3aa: CASTGTGNTGELFF

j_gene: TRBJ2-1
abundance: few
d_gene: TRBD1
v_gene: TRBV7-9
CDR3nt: TGTGCCAGCAGCTTAGGGACAGGGGGTTTTAATGAGCAGTTCTTC
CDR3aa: CASSLGTGGFNEQFF

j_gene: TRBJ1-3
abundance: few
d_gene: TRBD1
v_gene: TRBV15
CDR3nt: TGTGCCACCAGCAGGGGTGGACAGGGGGCAGGAAACACCATATATTTT
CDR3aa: CATSRGGQGAGNTIYF

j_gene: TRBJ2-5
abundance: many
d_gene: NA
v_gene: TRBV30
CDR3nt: TGTGCCTGGGGCGGGCAGTCAAAAGAGACCCAGTACTTC
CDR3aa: CAWGGQSKETQYF

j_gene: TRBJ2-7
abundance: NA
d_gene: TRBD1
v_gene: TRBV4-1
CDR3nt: TGCGCCAGCAGCCTCAACCCGAGGAGGGACAGGAACTACGAGCAGTACTTC
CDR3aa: CASSLNPRRDRNYEQYF

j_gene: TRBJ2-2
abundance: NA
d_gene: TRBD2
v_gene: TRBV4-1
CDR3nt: TGCGCCAGCAGCCCCCCGGGTGCGGGGGGCTCTAACACCGGGGAGCTGTTTTTT
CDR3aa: CASSPPGAGGSNTGELFF

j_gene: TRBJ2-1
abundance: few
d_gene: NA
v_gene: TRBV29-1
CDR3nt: TGCAGCGTTGAGTGGAGGGTTAATGAGCAGTTCTTC
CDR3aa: CSVEWRVNEQFF

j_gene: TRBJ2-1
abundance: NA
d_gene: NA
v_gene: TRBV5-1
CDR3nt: TGCGCCAGCAGCTTGGTGGCATCTAGCTCCTACAATGAGCAGTTCTTC
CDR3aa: CASSLVASSSYNEQFF

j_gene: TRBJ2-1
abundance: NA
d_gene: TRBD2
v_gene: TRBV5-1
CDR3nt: TGCGCCAGCAGCTTAGACGGGGGGGACAATGAGCAGTTCTTC
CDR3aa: CASSLDGGDNEQFF

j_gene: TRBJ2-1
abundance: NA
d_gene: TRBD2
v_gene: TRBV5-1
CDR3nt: TGCGCCAGCAGCTTGGCAATCCAAGCGGGAGGGCCCACGGAGCAGTTCTTC
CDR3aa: CASSLAIQAGGPTEQFF

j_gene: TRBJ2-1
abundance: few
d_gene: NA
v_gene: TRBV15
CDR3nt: TGTGCCACCAGGGCCTCGGGACCCTACAATGAGCAGTTCTTC
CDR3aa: CATRASGPYNEQFF

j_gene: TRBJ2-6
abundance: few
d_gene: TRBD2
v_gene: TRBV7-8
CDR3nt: TGTGCCAGCAGCTCTTTACGACTCGGGACTAGCGGCTCTGGGGCCAACGTCCTGACTTTC
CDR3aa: CASSSLRLGTSGSGANVLTF

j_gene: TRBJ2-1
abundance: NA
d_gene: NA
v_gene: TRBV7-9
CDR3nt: TGTGCCAGCATCCCCTCGGGTGGGACAAATTACAATGAGCAGTTCTTC
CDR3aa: CASIPSGGTNYNEQFF

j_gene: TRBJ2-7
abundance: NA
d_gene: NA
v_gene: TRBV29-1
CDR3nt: TGCAGCGTTGAGGGAATGGGCTCCTACGAGCAGTACTTC
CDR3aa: CSVEGMGSYEQYF

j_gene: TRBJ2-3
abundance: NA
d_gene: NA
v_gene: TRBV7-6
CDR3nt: TGTGCCAGCAGCTTCGGGACGGATAGCACAGATACGCAGTATTTT
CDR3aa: CASSFGTDSTDTQYF

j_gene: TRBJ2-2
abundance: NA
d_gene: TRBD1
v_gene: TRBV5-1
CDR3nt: TGCGCCAGCAGCCTGAGGACAGGGGCGTCCGGGGAGCTGTTTTTT
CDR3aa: CASSLRTGASGELFF

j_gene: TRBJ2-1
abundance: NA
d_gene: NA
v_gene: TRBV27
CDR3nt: TGTGCCAGCAGTTTATCGATTGGGGGTGTCGGTGAGCAGTTCTTC
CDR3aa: CASSLSIGGVGEQFF